The 3 T cell receptor beta chains given below trace back to one sample, sequenced in a study of T cell responses to AZD1222 COVID-19 vaccine. Data came from immunoSEQ multiplex PCR; TCRdb stores just in-frame clones and leaves some out. The sample carries some 200,000 clones, about 95% recorded once. The source was peripheral blood, collected 28 days after the second dose of the MenACWY control vaccine. The receptors derive from an adult who received the MenACWY meningococcal vaccine as a control.

The chain recombines TRBV6-2 or TRBV6-3 with TRBJ1-5; D is perhaps TRBD1 (5 bases). V was cut by 2 bases and J by 3 bases, with 14 bases left in between. This CDR3 has 16 amino acids. Germline loops: CDR1 MNHEY, CDR2 SVGEGT. The CDR3 here is CASSYITQVLNQPQHF. The CDR3 nucleotides read TGTGCCAGCAGTTACATCACACAGGTCCTCAATCAGCCCCAGCATTTT.

The gene calls are TRBV28 and TRBJ1-5; possible D gene TRBD1, 5 bases. V was shortened by 11 bases and J by 0 bases, with 8 bases between the two germline ends. Germline CDR1 is MDHEN and CDR2 is SYDVKM. The CDR3 runs 12 residues. The CDR3: CAVGGSNQPQHF. The CDR3 DNA reads as TGTGCCGTCGGGGGTAGCAATCAGCCCCAGCATTTT.

This chain joins TRBV28 and TRBJ1-2; D remains ambiguous. The CDR3 covers 13 residues. Germline V lookup: CDR1 MDHEN, CDR2 SYDVKM. V lost 6 bases to trimming and J lost 0 bases, with 8 bases between them. CDR3 region: CASSPTTNYGYTF. The CDR3 region has the DNA TGTGCCAGCAGCCCGACAACTAACTATGGCTACACCTTC.